Sequencing of this T cell receptor beta chain was carried out in a study of control samples from healthy donors and cancer patients. Germline loops: CDR1 SGHDN, CDR2 FVKESK. The CDR3 is made up of 14 amino acids. Deletions cut 5 bases from V and 11 bases from J, with 19 bases between. Sequencing was performed with immunoSEQ multiplex PCR; in TCRdb, only in-frame clones are kept and a portion is missing. The sample yields about 110,000 clones, 70% to 85% seen once. The sequenced sample was blood. The receptor's source is a man in his late teens or twenties in good health. This chain connects TRBV14 to TRBJ1-5; D call uncertain. The DNA of the CDR3 is TGTGCCAGCAGCTCATGGGGATCCCCATCTGCCCAGCATTTT. It specifies CASSSWGSPSAQHF.